This entry lists 5 T cell receptor beta chains sequenced from one sample in a study of blood T cell repertoires in COVID-19. The table came from immunoSEQ multiplex PCR; TCRdb's copy has only in-frame clones and leaves some out. The top ten clones hold 1.5% to 2% of a sample with about 150,000 clones, around 79% of them seen once. The specimen was peripheral blood. These receptors all stem from an older man with acute or convalescent COVID-19.

There are many counts of this clone. The genes are TRBV30 and TRBJ2-2, with unresolved D. CDR3 size: 12 residues. The germline V gene encodes CDR1 GTSNPN and CDR2 SVGIG (reference sequence). The V gene lost 2 bases and the J gene lost 5 bases, with 6 bases spanning the gap. The CDR3 DNA sequence: TGTGCCTGGAGTTCACGGACCGGGGAGCTGTTTTTT. This encodes CAWSSRTGELFF. The full variable domain, rest sourced from reference TRBV30 and TRBJ2-2, is SQTIHQWPATLVQPVGSPLSLECTVEGTSNPNLYWYRQAAGRGLQLLFYSVGIGQISSEVPQNLSASRPQDRQFILSSKKLLLSDSGFYLCAWSSRTGELFFGEGSRLTVL.

The V and J genes are TRBV18 and TRBJ2-5; D is unresolved. Looked up from germline, CDR1 is KGHSH and CDR2 is LQKENI. V lost 1 base and J lost 3, with 6 bases in between. The CDR3 is 13 amino acids. CDR3 nucleotides: TGTGCCAGCTCACCACGGTTAGAAGAGACCCAGTACTTC. Protein: CASSPRLEETQYF.

This chain connects TRBV19 to TRBJ1-2; 9 positions agree with TRBD1. CDR1 is LNHDA and CDR2 is SQIVND in the germline V gene (reference sequence). Losses at the gene ends were 7 bases for V and 4 bases for J; bases not matched to a gene: 7. The CDR3 runs to 14 residues. CDR3 DNA sequence: TGTGCCAGTACCGTGACAGGGGGTGGCTATGGCTACACCTTC. Encoded protein: CASTVTGGGYGYTF.

Only a few counts were recorded for this clone. The chain recombines TRBV7-2 with TRBJ1-2; tentatively, D is TRBD1 (6 bases). V dropped 1 base and J dropped 8 bases, with 11 bases sitting between them. The CDR3 covers 13 residues. Germline V gene data show CDR1 as SGHTA and CDR2 as FQGNSA. The CDR3 loop is CASSLDRVKGYTF. CDR3 nucleotides: TGTGCCAGCAGCTTAGACAGGGTTAAGGGCTACACCTTC.

This chain uses TRBV13 with TRBJ1-4; D unclear. Germline loops: CDR1 PRHDT, CDR2 FYEKMQ (reference sequence). Trimming pared 3 bases from V and 0 bases from J, leaving 8 bases between. The CDR3 contains 15 residues. CDR3 protein: CASSLRSATNEKLFF. The CDR3 DNA follows: TGTGCCAGCAGCTTGAGGTCTGCAACTAATGAAAAACTGTTTTTT.